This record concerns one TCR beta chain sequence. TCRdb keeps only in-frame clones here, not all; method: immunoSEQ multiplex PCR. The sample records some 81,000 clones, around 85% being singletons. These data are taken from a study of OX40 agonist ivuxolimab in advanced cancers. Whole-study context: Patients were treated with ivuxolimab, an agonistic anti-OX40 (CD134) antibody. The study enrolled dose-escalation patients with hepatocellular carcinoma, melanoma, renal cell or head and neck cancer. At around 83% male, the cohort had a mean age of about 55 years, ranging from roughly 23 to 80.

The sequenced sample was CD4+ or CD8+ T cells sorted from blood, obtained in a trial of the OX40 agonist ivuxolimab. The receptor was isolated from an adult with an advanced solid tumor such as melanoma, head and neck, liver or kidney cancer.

The CDR3 sequence: CASSRQIDSNQPQHF. The CDR3 nucleotides are TGCGCCAGCAGCCGGCAGATTGATAGCAATCAGCCCCAGCATTTT. The V call is TRBV10-2, the J call TRBJ1-5; no definite D call. The CDR3 totals 15 residues. Germline assignment: CDR1 WSHSY and CDR2 SAAADI. Between the trimmed V and J ends, which lost 6 bases and 0 bases, there was a span of 12 bases.